This T cell receptor beta chain emerged from a study of response to subunit inactivated influenza vaccine. General observations from the study: Few new T cells, the authors suggested, are recruited by each seasonal influenza vaccination.

In TCRdb, the RT-PCR reads were re-called with MiXCR into one record per CDR3 protein. The profile shows just over 300,000 distinct CDR3 sequences, 22% of them singletons. Trimming took off 6 bases at V and 4 bases at J, with 13 bases between the two ends. The germline V gene has CDR1 LGHNA and CDR2 YNFKEQ. The CDR3 is 14 residues long. Turning to this clonotype: Antigen: not known.

The specimen was PBMCs from blood, collected around 22 months after vaccination. The TCR sequence derives from a man aged 50-75 years who received an inactivated influenza vaccine. This chain uses TRBV4-2 with TRBJ2-1; the D is unclear. CDR3 in DNA: TGTGCCAGCAGAACACAGAGACATTACAATGAGCAGTTCTTC. Its protein is CASRTQRHYNEQFF.